The entry that follows covers one TCR beta chain sequence. Unmatched junction bases numbered 5, after V lost 5 bases and J lost 0 bases. Germline CDR1 reads SEHNR; CDR2 reads FQNEAQ (reference sequence). This CDR3 is 16 amino acids long. This specimen belongs to a study of blood T cell repertoires in COVID-19. Clones were read by immunoSEQ multiplex PCR, and TCRdb kept only the in-frame ones, dropping some. The table lists 150,000 to 200,000 clones, approximately 86% of them singletons. Sequenced: peripheral blood. This sequence joins TRBV7-9 and TRBJ2-1, with 9 bases fitting TRBD2. The TCR comes from a woman between 40 and 55 years old with COVID-19, enrolled during active disease. CDR3 protein: CASSIGTSLSYNEQFF. For the CDR3, the DNA is TGTGCCAGCAGCATTGGGACTAGCCTCTCCTACAATGAGCAGTTCTTC.